Following are 19 T cell receptor beta chains from one sample sequenced in a study of shared clonotypes between healthy human individuals. Clones were read by immunoSEQ multiplex PCR, and TCRdb kept only the in-frame ones, dropping some. The sample shows roughly 1,100,000 clones, approximately 72% of them seen only once. Sequenced input: memory CD4+ T cells sorted from blood. Described subset: CD45RA-negative fraction. These receptors came from a man aged 18 to 30 in good health.

CDR3 amino acids: CASSPRGGGTYEQYF. CDR3 bases: TGTGCCAGCAGCCCTAGGGGAGGGGGTACCTACGAGCAGTACTTC. The rearrangement uses TRBV6-5 and TRBJ2-7; D is perhaps TRBD2 (7 bases). This CDR3 has 15 amino acids. The germline CDR1 and CDR2 sequences are MNHEY and SVGAGI. V was clipped by 6 bases and J by 2 bases, with 17 bases between them.

This chain uses TRBV18 with TRBJ2-7, with 7 positions matching TRBD2. Germline loops: CDR1 KGHSH, CDR2 LQKENI. The CDR3 extends over 14 amino acids. Trimming removed 6 bases from V and 4 bases from J; junction bases left unmatched: 9. The CDR3 protein is CASSNGRSGYEQYF. The CDR3 DNA sequence: TGTGCCAGCTCGAACGGGAGGAGTGGGTACGAGCAGTACTTC.

CDR3 protein: CASSEDGRGNSPLHF. In nucleotides, the CDR3 is TGTGCCAGCAGTGAAGACGGACGGGGGAATTCACCCCTCCACTTT. The rearrangement links TRBV2 to TRBJ1-6; D may be TRBD1 (5 bases). CDR1 is SNHLY and CDR2 is FYNNEI in the germline V gene. This CDR3 region has 15 residues. Trimming took off 1 base at V and 7 bases at J, with 11 bases between the two ends.

The chain combines TRBV6-1 with TRBJ2-7, with a possible D match to TRBD2 (5 bases). The CDR3 contains 14 residues. With 6 bases removed from V and 0 bases from J, the gap between germline ends came to 12 bases. In germline, CDR1 is MNHNS, CDR2 SASEGT. The CDR3 DNA reads as TGTGCCAGCAGGAGGGCGGTCCTCTCCTACGAGCAGTACTTC. This translates into CASRRAVLSYEQYF.

The chain carries TRBV28 and TRBJ2-1; D is ambiguous. V lost 5 bases and J lost 7, with 9 bases in between. CDR1 MDHEN and CDR2 SYDVKM come from the germline V gene. This CDR3 spans 12 amino acids. The CDR3 reads CASSLGWNEQFF. In DNA, the CDR3 is TGTGCCAGCAGTCTGGGGTGGAATGAGCAGTTCTTC.

This chain joins TRBV12-5 and TRBJ2-2, with a weak D call TRBD1 (7 bases). Germline CDR1 is LGHNT and CDR2 is FRNRAP. The V end lost 3 bases, the J end lost 1 base, and 15 bases lay between the germline ends. This CDR3 is built from 17 residues. In DNA form, the CDR3 reads TGTGCTAGTGGTTTCGGCGGGACAGTTATGAACACCGGGGAGCTGTTTTTT. This gives the protein CASGFGGTVMNTGELFF.

The CDR3 sequence: CASSQDSAGRTGETQYF. CDR3 sequence (DNA): TGTGCCAGCAGCCAAGATTCGGCAGGGAGGACTGGAGAGACCCAGTACTTC. This chain links TRBV4-2 with TRBJ2-5, with a weak D call TRBD2 (6 bases). Trimming shortened V by 0 bases and J by 4 bases, and 18 bases separated the two germline ends. The length of the CDR3 is 17 residues. Germline V CDR1 and CDR2: LGHNA, YNFKEQ.

The chain carries TRBV7-9 and TRBJ2-7; D might be TRBD1 (7 bases). The CDR3 has 15 amino acids. With 4 bases removed from V and 3 bases from J, the gap between germline ends came to 16 bases. CDR1 is SEHNR, CDR2 FQNEAQ, per germline (reference sequence). CDR3: CASSSSGGPLYEQYF. The CDR3, as DNA: TGTGCCAGCAGCTCCTCAGGGGGGCCACTCTACGAGCAGTACTTC.

This clone was counted a single time. V gene TRBV18 combines with J gene TRBJ2-1; 12 bases line up with TRBD2. Trimming at V came to 3 bases and at J to 0 bases, leaving 12 bases not matched to a gene. The CDR3 length is 20 residues. Germline-derived CDR1 and CDR2 are KGHSH and LQKENI. This CDR3 reads CASSPLVLAGGPGSYNEQFF. CDR3 sequence (DNA): TGTGCCAGCTCACCGCTGGTTCTAGCGGGAGGGCCTGGCTCCTACAATGAGCAGTTCTTC.

V is TRBV19 and J is TRBJ2-7, with D perhaps matching TRBD1 (6 bases). The V and J ends lost 5 bases and 3 bases respectively, with 14 bases between them. This CDR3 has 14 amino acids. Germline CDR1 is LNHDA and CDR2 is SQIVND (reference sequence). CDR3 sequence (DNA): TGTGCCAGTAGTGGATCGGGACATCACTACGAGCAGTACTTC. It encodes CASSGSGHHYEQYF.

This chain connects TRBV10-2 to TRBJ1-5, with a weak D call TRBD1 (5 bases). With 6 bases removed from V and 4 bases from J, the gap between germline ends came to 10 bases. This CDR3 contains 13 residues. Germline V gene lookup returns CDR1 WSHSY and CDR2 SAAADI. This CDR3 is CASREGLNQPQHF. For the CDR3, the DNA is TGCGCCAGCAGAGAGGGGTTGAATCAGCCCCAGCATTTT.

The V and J genes are TRBV6-1 and TRBJ2-3; TRBD2 might be the D (5 bases). Germline-derived CDR1 and CDR2 are MNHNS and SASEGT. This CDR3 is built from 15 residues. Trimming pared 4 bases from V and 1 base from J, leaving 12 bases between. The CDR3 DNA is TGTGCCAGCAGTGCTCAGCTCGGGGGCACAGATACGCAGTATTTT. This encodes CASSAQLGGTDTQYF.

The rearrangement links TRBV6-6 to TRBJ2-6; D unresolved. CDR1 and CDR2 (germline): MNHNY, SVGAGI (reference sequence). Trimming pared 7 bases from V and 4 bases from J, leaving 14 bases between. The CDR3 extends over 15 amino acids. Here the CDR3 reads CASTRSDLGANVLTF. CDR3 sequence (DNA): TGTGCCAGCACCCGGAGCGACCTCGGGGCCAACGTCCTGACTTTC.

The gene calls are TRBV18 and TRBJ2-7, with 12 nucleotides matching TRBD1. Germline V lookup: CDR1 KGHSH, CDR2 LQKENI. The CDR3 extends over 15 amino acids. After removal of 4 bases from V and 7 bases from J, the junction contained 8 bases not matched to a gene. CDR3 sequence (DNA): TGTGCCAGCTCACTACAGGGACAGGGGGCGGGAGAGCAGTACTTC. Protein sequence: CASSLQGQGAGEQYF.

This chain joins TRBV7-8 and TRBJ2-7; D ambiguous. The CDR3 is made up of 13 amino acids. CDR1 and CDR2 (germline): SGHVS, FQNEAQ. V gave up 4 bases and J gave up 1 base, with 8 bases separating them. CDR3 residues: CASSSGVSYEQYF. The CDR3, as DNA: TGTGCCAGCAGCTCGGGCGTATCCTACGAGCAGTACTTC.

This clone was seen a handful of times. The chain is built from TRBV6-1 and TRBJ2-7; D is uncertain. Germline V lookup: CDR1 MNHNS, CDR2 SASEGT. The CDR3 is 12 residues long. The V end lost 9 bases, the J end lost 0 bases, and 9 bases lay between the germline ends. This chain's CDR3 is CASRKVSYEQYF. In nucleotides, the CDR3 is TGTGCCAGTAGGAAAGTCTCCTACGAGCAGTACTTC.

As for this clone: The junction differs from germline at one of its ends, possibly a read error. The chain joins TRBV7-7 to TRBJ2-2; a weak D match, TRBD1 (5 bases). The CDR3 contains 13 residues. The germline V gene encodes CDR1 SSHAT and CDR2 FNYEAQ (reference sequence). The CDR3 DNA follows: TGTGCTAGCAGCTTACAGGTGGCCGGGGAGCTGTTTTTT. This codes for CASSLQVAGELFF.

The rearrangement uses TRBV29-1 and TRBJ2-7, with no clear D. Trimming pared 6 bases from V and 2 bases from J, leaving 11 bases between. Germline V gene data show CDR1 as SQVTM and CDR2 as ANQGSEA. There are 12 residues in the CDR3. The chain's CDR3 is CSVRTETYEQYF. The CDR3 nucleotides read TGCAGCGTCCGGACGGAAACCTACGAGCAGTACTTC.

The rearrangement uses TRBV7-9 and TRBJ2-3; D remains unclear. V was pared by 2 bases and J by 8 bases, with 11 bases between. The CDR3 is 13 amino acids. Germline CDR1 and CDR2: SEHNR and FQNEAQ (reference sequence). The chain's CDR3 is CASSLNGQSTQYF. The CDR3, as DNA: TGTGCCAGCAGCTTAAACGGGCAGAGTACGCAGTATTTT.